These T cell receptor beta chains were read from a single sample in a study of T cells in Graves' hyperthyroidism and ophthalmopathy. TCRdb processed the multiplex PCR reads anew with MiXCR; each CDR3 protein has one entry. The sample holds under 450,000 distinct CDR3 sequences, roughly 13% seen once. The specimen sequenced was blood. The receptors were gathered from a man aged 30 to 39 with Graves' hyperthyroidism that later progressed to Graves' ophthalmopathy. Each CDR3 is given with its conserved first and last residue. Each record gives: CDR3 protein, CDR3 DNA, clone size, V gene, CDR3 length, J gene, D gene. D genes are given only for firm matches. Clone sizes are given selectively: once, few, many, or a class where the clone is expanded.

CASSEQAGGNTGELFF	TGTGCCAGCAGTGAACAAGCGGGGGGGAACACCGGGGAGCTGTTTTTT	many	TRBV6-1	16	TRBJ2-2	TRBD2
CSAREGLSSYNEQFF	TGCAGTGCTAGAGAGGGACTGAGCTCCTACAATGAGCAGTTCTTC	-	TRBV20-1	15	TRBJ2-1	-
CASSYVGFGYTF	TGTGCCAGCAGTTACGTAGGTTTTGGCTACACCTTC	few	TRBV6-5	12	TRBJ1-2	-
CASSQLDGGIRGETQYF	TGTGCCAGCAGCCAACTCGACGGGGGCATTAGAGGCGAGACCCAGTACTTC	-	TRBV7-9	17	TRBJ2-5	-
CSASNGNQPQHF	TGCAGTGCTAGTAATGGGAATCAGCCCCAGCATTTT	many	TRBV20-1	12	TRBJ1-5	-
CASRNQGMGYNEQFF	TGTGCCAGCAGAAACCAGGGTATGGGCTACAATGAGCAGTTCTTC	many	TRBV12-3/TRBV12-4	15	TRBJ2-1	-
CASSADRGNEQFF	TGTGCCAGCAGTGCTGATAGGGGTAATGAGCAGTTCTTC	-	TRBV2	13	TRBJ2-1	-
CASKTIRDSGPLAKNIQYF	TGTGCCAGCAAGACAATACGGGACTCCGGGCCGCTAGCCAAAAACATTCAGTACTTC	many	TRBV6-1	19	TRBJ2-4	-
CASSLEGTGFNQPQHF	TGTGCCAGCAGCTTGGAGGGGACAGGTTTTAATCAGCCCCAGCATTTT	few	TRBV5-5	16	TRBJ1-5	TRBD1
CASRSTGISYNPPLHF	TGTGCCAGCAGGTCCACAGGGATCTCCTATAATCCACCCCTCCACTTT	few	TRBV28	16	TRBJ1-6	-
CASSLFTGGYNEQFF	TGTGCCAGCAGCTTATTTACAGGGGGCTACAATGAGCAGTTCTTC	-	TRBV11-2	15	TRBJ2-1	TRBD1